Reported below is one T cell receptor (beta chain). Its antigen has not been determined. Base qualities were left out, and no much larger clone turns up one base away. The CDR3 regions of human TCRbeta chains were analyzed by immunosequencing. Concerning the study's data processing: TCRs in the repertoires were matched against a reference library of SARS-CoV-2-specific TCRs that had been generated with the MIRA antigen-specificity platform. Breadth was defined as the fraction of unique TCRs that were SARS-CoV-2-associated. Depth was defined as the fraction of total T cells that were SARS-CoV-2-associated. Using the MIRA data, every spike-specific TCR was mapped to the spike region that the TCR reacted to and assigned to either a CD4 or a CD8 class. Log10-transformed breadth and depth values were compared by one-way ANOVA with Sidak's multiple comparisons tests. As stored in TCRdb, this immuneACCESS dataset retains in-frame rearrangements with V and J assigned. A fraction of the clones does not appear; measured against another copy, unresolved V genes explain less than half of the discrepancy, and the remainder lacks a known reason. The D gene and trimming were derived from the DNA, and the V and J assignments and clone size from that table. The sample records around 110,000 clones, 85% to 95% of which are singletons. 2.5% to 3.5% of the sample lies in the top ten.

The sample is drawn from a study of T cell responses to AZD1222 COVID-19 vaccine (dated by TCRdb to 2020 to 2023). Study-wide context: AZD1222 recipients whose second dose came at about 4 weeks and those whose second dose came at about 12 weeks were combined into one group, since spike-specific TCR depth and breadth did not differ between the two schedules. TCR sequencing was performed for roughly 240 trial participants, of whom roughly 200 were given two doses of AZD1222 and some 26 were given two doses of MenACWY control vaccine. Trial participants were enrolled by age into subgroups of 18-55, 56-69 and 70-plus years, and around 150, 28 and 57 TCR-sequenced participants, respectively, were included in these subgroups. Broader findings and caveats from the paper: Conclusions about previously exposed vaccinees are limited because only six or seven AZD1222 recipients were SARS-CoV-2 seropositive at baseline. The 56-69-year group was small, and its depth increase did not reach significance, likely because of low power. Most participants were white British and females outnumbered males, and the authors suggested that clonal diversity may have been underestimated. Because no day 14 peak-response samples were available, repertoires were characterized only after the peak T cell response. CD4 TCRs associated with the vaccine covered the entire spike protein, and the dominant responses were in regions 160-218 and 743-854. Epitopes outside the regions mutated in the B.1.351 and B.1.1.7 variants were reportedly recognized by nearly half of the unique spike-specific TCRs. Spike-specific TCR breadth and depth rose significantly after two AZD1222 doses compared with day 0 and with MenACWY recipients.

Read against the paper, the sample's time point label means: baseline before first vaccination. The vaccinee samples were drawn from two UK trials, COV001 and COV002, one of which was a single-blind randomized controlled phase 2/3 trial testing AZD1222 (ChAdOx1 nCoV-19) in healthy adults. For TCRbeta chain sequencing, PBMC samples from trial participants were taken at day 0 and at day 28 after the second dose. For CDR1 and CDR2, the germline V gene lists MNHEY and SVGAGI. The CDR3 spans 14 residues, from the cysteine through the phenylalanine. Of the read, only the CDR3 DNA is kept; its 42 bases are in frame from base 1. V lost 0 bases and J lost 5 bases; the stretch between them is 10 bases long.

The sequence links TRBV6-5 to TRBJ1-1, with no confidently assigned D gene. This specimen was peripheral blood, taken on day 0 of AZD1222 vaccination. The sequence came from an adult in good health. CDR3 region: CASSYSGFRTEAFF. The sequenced DNA: TGTGCCAGCAGTTACTCGGGGTTCAGGACTGAAGCTTTCTTT.